The next 8 T cell receptor beta chains were all read from a single sample in a study of CXCR4 blockade with PD-1 therapy in pancreatic cancer (dated by TCRdb to about 2019). Library preparation was by the immunoSEQ multiplex PCR assay. TCRdb provides this immuneACCESS table in a form limited to in-frame rearrangements. Some clones are lacking; in checked studies, under half of them reflect an unresolved V gene, and why the rest are absent is not known. The sample data list approximately 2,300 clones, and 30% to 40% of these were observed just once. The ten largest clones add up to approximately 15% of the sample. Sequencing was carried out using tumor tissue. Source of these receptors: a human donor with pancreatic ductal adenocarcinoma.

By frequency in the sample, this clone is medium-sized. The chain combines TRBV11-3 with TRBJ2-5; 8 bases are shared with TRBD1. The CDR3 extends over 14 amino acids. V dropped 5 bases and J dropped 3; count of bases not matched to a gene: 5. Germline CDR1 SGHNT, CDR2 YENEEA. CDR3 protein: CASSIGTGKETQYF. The CDR3 DNA is TGTGCCAGCAGCATCGGGACAGGCAAAGAGACCCAGTACTTC. The full variable domain, in which reference TRBV11-3 and TRBJ2-5 provide the parts outside the CDR3, is EAGVVQSPRYKIIEKKQPVAFWCNPISGHNTLYWYLQNLGQGPELLIRYENEEAVDDSQLPKDRFSAERLKGVDSTLKIQPAELGDSAVYLCASSIGTGKETQYFGPGTRLLVL.

This chain joins TRBV19 and TRBJ1-5; D remains ambiguous. From germline, CDR1 is LNHDA and CDR2 SQIVND (reference sequence). CDR3 length: 13 amino acids. V lost 3 bases and J lost 7, with 10 bases in between. This CDR3 reads CASSILGNQPQHF. The CDR3 bases are TGTGCCAGTAGTATCCTAGGGAACCAGCCCCAGCATTTT.

The rearrangement uses TRBV28 and TRBJ2-7; 7 nucleotides agree with TRBD1. The CDR3 spans 15 residues. Per the germline V gene, CDR1 is MDHEN and CDR2 is SYDVKM. The trim removed 1 base at V and 6 bases at J, leaving 9 bases unmatched. The CDR3 spells CASSLSQGQSSEQYV. Here the CDR3 DNA reads TGTGCCAGCAGTTTATCACAGGGACAGTCAAGCGAGCAGTACGTC.

The sample holds a few counts of this clone. The chain joins TRBV5-1 to TRBJ2-5; TRBD1 or TRBD2 may be the D gene (5 bases each). The CDR3 sequence is 14 residues long. Germline CDR1 is SGHRS and CDR2 is YFSETQ. V dropped 3 bases and J dropped 3 bases, with 12 bases sitting between them. The CDR3 nucleotides read TGCGCCAGCAGCTGGGGGACCCCAGAAGAGACCCAGTACTTC. It specifies CASSWGTPEETQYF. Full variable domain (outside the CDR3, taken from reference TRBV5-1 and TRBJ2-5): KAGVTQTPRYLIKTRGQQVTLSCSPISGHRSVSWYQQTPGQGLQFLFEYFSETQRNKGNFPGRFSGRQFSNSRSEMNVSTLELGDSALYLCASSWGTPEETQYFGPGTRLLVL.

This clone was found a few times. The CDR3 here is CASRPSLGANVLTF. In DNA, the CDR3 is TGTGCCAGCAGGCCCTCCTTAGGGGCCAACGTCCTGACTTTC. The J gene is TRBJ2-6, the V gene TRBV6-8; D is unclear. Germline CDR1 is MNHGY and CDR2 is SAAAGT. The germline V and J ends were trimmed by 6 bases and 4 bases, with 10 bases remaining between them. The CDR3 sequence is 14 residues long.

V is TRBV28 and J is TRBJ2-3; no definite D call. The V gene lost 3 bases and the J gene lost 2 bases, with 6 bases spanning the gap. Germline V CDR1 and CDR2: MDHEN, SYDVKM. The CDR3 consists of 13 residues. CDR3: CASSLENTDTQYF. CDR3 nucleotide sequence: TGTGCCAGCAGTTTGGAGAACACAGATACGCAGTATTTT.

V is TRBV30 and J is TRBJ2-7; 8 bases match TRBD1. The junction had 9 bases not matched to a gene; V was cut back by 8 bases and J by 6 bases. CDR3 length equals 12 residues. The germline CDR1 and CDR2 sequences are GTSNPN and SVGIG (reference sequence). The CDR3 spells CATGQGSGEQYF. CDR3 sequence (DNA): TGTGCCACCGGACAGGGTAGTGGCGAGCAGTACTTC.

V and J are TRBV11-3 and TRBJ1-4; no reliable D call. The CDR3 totals 14 residues. Germline CDR1 reads SGHNT; CDR2 reads YENEEA. V shed 5 bases and J shed 0 bases, with 7 bases lying between them. Here the CDR3 DNA reads TGTGCCAGCAGCGGAATTGCAACTAATGAAAAACTGTTTTTT. This sequence encodes CASSGIATNEKLFF. The complete variable domain, with remaining parts taken from reference TRBV11-3 and TRBJ1-4, reads EAGVVQSPRYKIIEKKQPVAFWCNPISGHNTLYWYLQNLGQGPELLIRYENEEAVDDSQLPKDRFSAERLKGVDSTLKIQPAELGDSAVYLCASSGIATNEKLFFGSGTQLSVL.